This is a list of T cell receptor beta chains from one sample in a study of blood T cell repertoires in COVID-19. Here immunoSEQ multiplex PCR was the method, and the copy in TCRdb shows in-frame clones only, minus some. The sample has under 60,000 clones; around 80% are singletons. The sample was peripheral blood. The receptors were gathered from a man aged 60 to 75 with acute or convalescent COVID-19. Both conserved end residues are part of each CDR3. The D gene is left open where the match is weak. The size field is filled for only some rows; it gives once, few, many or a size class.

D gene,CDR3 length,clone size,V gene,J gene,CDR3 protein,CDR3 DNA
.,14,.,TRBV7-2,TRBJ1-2,CASSLSPGRYGYTF,TGTGCCAGCAGCTTAAGTCCAGGGAGGTATGGCTACACCTTC
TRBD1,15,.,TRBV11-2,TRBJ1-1,CASSPWTGPNTEAFF,TGTGCCAGCAGCCCGTGGACAGGTCCGAACACTGAAGCTTTCTTT
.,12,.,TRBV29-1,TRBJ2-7,CSVRETGREQYF,TGCAGCGTCCGGGAAACCGGTCGCGAGCAGTACTTC
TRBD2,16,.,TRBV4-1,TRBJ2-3,CASRDLAGGVAHTQYF,TGCGCCAGCAGGGATTTAGCGGGGGGGGTTGCTCATACGCAGTATTTT
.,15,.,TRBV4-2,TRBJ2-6,CASSQREGGANVLTF,TGTGCCAGCAGCCAACGAGAGGGTGGGGCCAACGTCCTGACTTTC
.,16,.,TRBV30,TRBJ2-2,CAWSPTGFGGTGELFF,TGTGCCTGGAGCCCCACAGGGTTTGGTGGGACCGGGGAGCTGTTTTTT
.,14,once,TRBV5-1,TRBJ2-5,CASSLTGSGETQYF,TGCGCCAGCAGCTTAACAGGGAGTGGAGAGACCCAGTACTTC
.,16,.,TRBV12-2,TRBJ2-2,CASRLCGGENTGELFF,TGTGCAAGTCGCCTATGCGGGGGGGAGAACACCGGGGAGCTGTTTTTT
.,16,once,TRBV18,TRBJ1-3,CASSPQGGASGNTIYF,TGTGCCAGCTCACCACAGGGAGGGGCCTCTGGAAACACCATATATTTT
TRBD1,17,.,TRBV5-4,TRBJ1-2,CASSSSGTGISLYGYTF,TGTGCCAGCAGCTCCTCCGGGACAGGTATCTCACTCTATGGCTACACCTTC